Below, 16 T cell receptor beta chains from the same sample are listed, as sequenced in a study of T cell responses to AZD1222 COVID-19 vaccine. The protocol was immunoSEQ multiplex PCR, while the TCRdb copy is restricted to in-frame clones and leaves out a portion. Among 110,000 or so clones, approximately 86% were seen once, and the ten largest hold roughly a sixth. Specimen: peripheral blood, collected 28 days after the second AZD1222 dose. These receptor sequences come from an adult who received the AZD1222 COVID-19 vaccine.

The V call is TRBV28, the J call TRBJ2-7, with 10 bases lining up with TRBD1. This CDR3 is built from 14 residues. Germline assignment: CDR1 MDHEN and CDR2 SYDVKM. V gave up 4 bases and J gave up 4 bases; unmatched junction bases: 4. Here the CDR3 reads CASSSGTGVYEQYF. CDR3 coding DNA: TGTGCCAGCAGTTCCGGGACAGGGGTATACGAGCAGTACTTC.

This chain uses TRBV10-3 with TRBJ2-7; no clear D gene. Germline CDR1 is ENHRY and CDR2 is SYGVKD. V lost 3 bases, J lost 3 bases, and 9 bases lay in between. The CDR3 length is 13 residues. CDR3: CAISEMGNYEQYF. Here the CDR3 DNA reads TGTGCCATCAGTGAAATGGGGAACTACGAGCAGTACTTC.

The gene calls are TRBV7-2 and TRBJ2-1; the D is unclear. Germline-derived CDR1 and CDR2 are SGHTA and FQGNSA. V lost 3 bases, J lost 10 bases, and 10 bases lay in between. This CDR3 has 12 residues. The CDR3 here is CASSLLSWEQFF. In nucleotides, the CDR3 is TGTGCCAGCAGCTTGTTATCGTGGGAGCAGTTCTTC.

The chain recombines TRBV10-3 with TRBJ2-5; 8 bases are a match to TRBD2. CDR3 length: 15 amino acids. Germline loops: CDR1 ENHRY, CDR2 SYGVKD. Trimming removed 2 bases from V and 2 bases from J; junction bases left unmatched: 4. The CDR3 loop reads CAISEVGRDQETQYF. CDR3 nucleotide sequence: TGTGCCATCAGTGAGGTCGGGAGGGATCAAGAGACCCAGTACTTC.

The V call is TRBV6-5, the J call TRBJ1-2; D remains unclear. The CDR3 consists of 14 residues. Trimming took off 0 bases at V and 4 bases at J, with 9 bases between the two ends. Germline values: CDR1 MNHEY, CDR2 SVGAGI. The CDR3 loop is CASSYSDGSYGYTF. As DNA, the CDR3 is TGTGCCAGCAGTTACTCGGACGGGTCCTATGGCTACACCTTC.

The V call is TRBV5-1, the J call TRBJ2-4; D unclear. This CDR3 is 15 amino acids long. The germline gives CDR1 SGHRS, CDR2 YFSETQ. The V end lost 4 bases, the J end lost 0 bases, and 11 bases lay between the germline ends. The CDR3 spells CASSPIQKAKNIQYF. In DNA, the CDR3 is TGCGCCAGCAGCCCCATACAGAAAGCCAAAAACATTCAGTACTTC.

The J gene is TRBJ2-1, the V gene TRBV19; 9 bases match TRBD2. Losses at the gene ends were 4 bases for V and 7 bases for J; bases not matched to a gene: 8. Germline V gene lookup returns CDR1 LNHDA and CDR2 SQIVND (reference sequence). This CDR3 is 15 amino acids long. The CDR3 region is CASSNLAGKVNEQFF. In DNA form, the CDR3 reads TGTGCCAGTAGTAATCTAGCGGGAAAGGTAAATGAGCAGTTCTTC.

This clone came up a few times. J is TRBJ1-1 and V is TRBV12-3 or TRBV12-4; D gene uncertain. Trimming removed 0 bases at V and 3 bases at J, with 2 bases between. This CDR3 has 12 amino acids. The DNA of the CDR3 is TGTGCCAGCAGTTTAGCGGACACTGAAGCTTTCTTT. Translation gives CASSLADTEAFF.

This clone showed up many times. This chain connects TRBV24-1 to TRBJ1-1; a possible D gene is TRBD1 (5 bases). From germline, CDR1 is KGHDR and CDR2 SFDVKD. The germline V and J ends were trimmed by 2 bases and 4 bases, with 10 bases remaining between them. The CDR3 is 14 amino acids. The CDR3 spells CATSDSGISTEAFF. CDR3 DNA: TGTGCCACCAGTGATTCAGGGATTTCCACTGAAGCTTTCTTT.

J is TRBJ2-1 and V is TRBV5-1; 7 bases match TRBD1. Germline lookup yields CDR1 SGHRS and CDR2 YFSETQ. V lost 7 bases and J lost 5; bases outside the gene matches: 9. This CDR3 spans 14 amino acids. The chain's CDR3 is CASQQGSFNNEQFF. CDR3 DNA sequence: TGCGCCAGCCAACAGGGGTCTTTTAACAATGAGCAGTTCTTC. The full variable domain, with the rest looked up from reference TRBV5-1 and TRBJ2-1, is KAGVTQTPRYLIKTRGQQVTLSCSPISGHRSVSWYQQTPGQGLQFLFEYFSETQRNKGNFPGRFSGRQFSNSRSEMNVSTLELGDSALYLCASQQGSFNNEQFFGPGTRLTVL.

The genes are TRBV27 and TRBJ2-1; D gene unclear. Germline V gene lookup returns CDR1 MNHEY and CDR2 SMNVEV (reference sequence). CDR3 length equals 13 residues. The V gene lost 6 bases and the J gene lost 0 bases, with 6 bases spanning the gap. The CDR3 loop reads CASSLSSYNEQFF. The CDR3 DNA is TGTGCCAGCAGCCTTAGCTCCTACAATGAGCAGTTCTTC.

This clone has more than one count but fewer than ten. The V gene is TRBV20-1, the J gene TRBJ1-2, with a weak D call TRBD1 (5 bases). The CDR3 length is 11 residues. Trimming cost V 6 bases and J 8 bases, with 13 bases left between them. Germline-derived CDR1 and CDR2 are DFQATT and SNEGSKA (reference sequence). The CDR3 here is CSATGGAGYTF. The CDR3 nucleotides read TGCAGTGCAACGGGAGGGGCGGGCTACACCTTC.

The chain joins TRBV6-5 to TRBJ2-3, with TRBD2 matching over 8 bases. V lost 2 bases to trimming and J lost 7 bases; unmatched junction nucleotides: 5. The CDR3 is 14 residues long. Per germline, CDR1 MNHEY and CDR2 SVGAGI. This chain's CDR3 is CASSYGAGGYTQYF. The CDR3 DNA follows: TGTGCCAGCAGTTACGGGGCGGGAGGATATACGCAGTATTTT.

The count of this clone is one. CDR3 in DNA: TGTGCCAGCAGCGTAGAGGTTGCGGGAGTGGGCACAGATACGCAGTATTTT. Amino acid sequence: CASSVEVAGVGTDTQYF. The chain has TRBV9 and TRBJ2-3; TRBD2 matches 7 bases. From germline, CDR1 is SGDLS and CDR2 YYNGEE. V trimming: 0 bases; J trimming: 1 base; junction bases outside the gene matches: 8. The CDR3 sequence is 17 residues long.

V gene TRBV7-2 combines with J gene TRBJ2-7; TRBD1 aligns across 10 bases. V shed 5 bases, J shed 7 bases, and the junction held 8 bases outside the gene matches. CDR3 length equals 14 residues. Germline values: CDR1 SGHTA, CDR2 FQGNSA. CDR3 DNA: TGTGCCAGCAGCCAAGGGACAGGGGTAGGGGAGCAGTACTTC. The encoded protein is CASSQGTGVGEQYF.

This clone was seen more than once but under ten times. The chain combines TRBV27 with TRBJ2-1; tentative D call: TRBD1 (6 bases). The CDR3 is 13 residues long. Per the germline V gene, CDR1 is MNHEY and CDR2 is SMNVEV (reference sequence). V lost 5 bases and J 10 bases, leaving 15 bases between the germline ends. The CDR3 DNA reads as TGTGCCAGCAGTCCCTCACAGGGTAGCGAGCAGTTCTTC. It is translated as CASSPSQGSEQFF.